This T cell receptor (beta chain) was profiled in a study of post-analysis software for immune sequencing data. Study-wide results and caveats: Several TRBV segments, TRBV5-6, TRBV5-1 and TRBV20-1 among them, were found more frequent in patients than controls.

Germline CDR1 reads DFQATT; CDR2 reads SNEGSKA (reference sequence). V lost 7 bases, J lost 10 bases, and 17 bases lay in between. This CDR3 spans 13 amino acids. TCR beta cDNA libraries included unique molecular identifiers. TCRdb ran MiXCR on the PCR reads and lists one entry per CDR3 protein. The table records about 770,000 distinct CDR3 sequences, 46% of them present only once. This clonotype was detected a few times. As yet, its antigen is unknown. V gene TRBV20-1 combines with J gene TRBJ1-6; possibly TRBD1 for D (6 bases). Sequencing input: blood. This TCR was sampled from a girl aged 10 to 17 with multiple sclerosis. The chain's CDR3 is CSVRGAGESPLHF. The CDR3 nucleotides read TGCAGTGTTAGGGGGGCCGGAGAGTCACCCCTCCACTTT.